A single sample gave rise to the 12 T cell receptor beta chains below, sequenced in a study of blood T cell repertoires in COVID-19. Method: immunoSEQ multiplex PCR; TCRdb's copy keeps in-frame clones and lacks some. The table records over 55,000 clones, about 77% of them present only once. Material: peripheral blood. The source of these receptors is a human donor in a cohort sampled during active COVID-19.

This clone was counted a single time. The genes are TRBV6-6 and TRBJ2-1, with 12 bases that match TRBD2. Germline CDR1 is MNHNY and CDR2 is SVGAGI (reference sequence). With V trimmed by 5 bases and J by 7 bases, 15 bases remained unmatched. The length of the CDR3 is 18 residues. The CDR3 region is CASSPHMGLAGRRNEQFF. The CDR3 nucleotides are TGTGCCAGCAGTCCCCATATGGGACTAGCGGGCAGACGGAATGAGCAGTTCTTC.

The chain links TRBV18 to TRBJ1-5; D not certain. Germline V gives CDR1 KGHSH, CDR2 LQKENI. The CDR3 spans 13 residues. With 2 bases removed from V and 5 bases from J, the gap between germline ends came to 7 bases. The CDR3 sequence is CASSPAGDQPQHF. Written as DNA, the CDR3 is TGTGCCAGCTCACCAGCCGGAGATCAGCCCCAGCATTTT.

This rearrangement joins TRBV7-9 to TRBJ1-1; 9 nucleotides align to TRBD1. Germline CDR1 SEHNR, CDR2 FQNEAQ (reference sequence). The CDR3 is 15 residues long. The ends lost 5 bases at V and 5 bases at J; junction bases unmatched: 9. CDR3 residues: CASSMAGQGRTEAFF. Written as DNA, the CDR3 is TGTGCCAGCAGCATGGCCGGACAGGGGAGGACTGAAGCTTTCTTT.

The CDR3: CATHQDRGKNTIYF. Here the CDR3 DNA reads TGTGCCACTCACCAGGACAGGGGAAAAAACACCATATATTTT. This chain uses TRBV6-5 with TRBJ1-3, with 9 bases lining up with TRBD1. Per germline, CDR1 MNHEY and CDR2 SVGAGI. The V and J ends lost 10 bases and 6 bases, in that order; junction bases with no gene match: 10. This CDR3 spans 14 amino acids.

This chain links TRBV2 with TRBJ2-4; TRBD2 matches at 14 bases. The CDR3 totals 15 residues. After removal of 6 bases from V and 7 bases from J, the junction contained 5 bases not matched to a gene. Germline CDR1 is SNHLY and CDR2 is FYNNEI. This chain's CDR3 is CASRRTSGGKNIQYF. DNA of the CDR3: TGTGCCAGCAGGAGGACTAGCGGGGGGAAGAACATTCAGTACTTC.

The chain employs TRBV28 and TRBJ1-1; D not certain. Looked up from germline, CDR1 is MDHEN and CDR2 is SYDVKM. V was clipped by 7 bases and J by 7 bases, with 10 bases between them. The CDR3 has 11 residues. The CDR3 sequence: CASTITDEAFF. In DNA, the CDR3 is TGTGCCAGCACTATAACCGATGAAGCTTTCTTT.

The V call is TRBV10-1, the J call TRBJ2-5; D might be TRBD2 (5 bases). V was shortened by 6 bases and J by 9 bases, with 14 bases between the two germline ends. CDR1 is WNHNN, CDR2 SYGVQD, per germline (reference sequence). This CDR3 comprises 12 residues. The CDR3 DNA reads TGCGCCAGCAGCCCTGAGGGTCCTCCCCAGTACTTC. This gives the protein CASSPEGPPQYF.

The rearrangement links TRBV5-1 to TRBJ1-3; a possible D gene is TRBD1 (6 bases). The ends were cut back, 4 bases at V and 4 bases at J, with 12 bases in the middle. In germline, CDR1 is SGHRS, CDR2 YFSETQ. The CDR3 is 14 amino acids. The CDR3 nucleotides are TGCGCCAGCAGCCCCAGGGGTTCGGGAAACACCATATATTTT. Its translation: CASSPRGSGNTIYF.

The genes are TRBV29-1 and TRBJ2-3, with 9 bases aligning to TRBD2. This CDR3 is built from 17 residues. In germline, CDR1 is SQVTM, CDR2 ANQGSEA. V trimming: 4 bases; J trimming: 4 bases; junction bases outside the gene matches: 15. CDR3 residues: CSVVQRHLAGVPDTQYF. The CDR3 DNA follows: TGCAGCGTTGTCCAGCGGCATTTAGCGGGAGTTCCAGATACGCAGTATTTT.

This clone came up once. The CDR3: CASSPRDRIFYEQYF. CDR3 bases: TGTGCCAGCTCCCCCCGGGACAGGATATTCTACGAGCAGTACTTC. The chain recombines TRBV18 with TRBJ2-7, with TRBD1 matching 8 bases. V gave up 6 bases and J gave up 3 bases; unmatched junction bases: 10. The CDR3 consists of 15 residues. The germline gives CDR1 KGHSH, CDR2 LQKENI.

DNA for the CDR3: TGTGCCTGGTCCCGATGGGGCGGGGGCCCTCAAGAGACCCAGTACTTC. It yields the protein CAWSRWGGGPQETQYF. This chain links TRBV30 with TRBJ2-5, with D maybe TRBD2 (7 bases). CDR3 length equals 16 residues. V lost 5 bases, J lost 2 bases, and 21 bases lay in between. Germline lookup yields CDR1 GTSNPN and CDR2 SVGIG (reference sequence).

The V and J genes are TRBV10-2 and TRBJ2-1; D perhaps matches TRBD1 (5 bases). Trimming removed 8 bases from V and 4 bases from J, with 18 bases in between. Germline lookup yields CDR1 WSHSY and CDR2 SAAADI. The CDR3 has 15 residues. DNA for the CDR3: TGCGCCAGCTACCCCCGGCAGGGAAATTACAATGAGCAGTTCTTC. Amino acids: CASYPRQGNYNEQFF.